This passage covers 18 T cell receptor beta chains from one sample sequenced in a study of stem cell transplantation in POMP-related autoinflammatory disease (dated by TCRdb to the early 2020s). Study-wide conclusions, independent of this receptor: A restricted number of unique TRB V-J gene pairings was observed in PRAID patients. Across all analyzed T-cell subsets, PRAID patients tended toward lower TRB diversity and higher clonality.

Libraries were made using the immunoSEQ multiplex PCR assay. This is the immuneACCESS table as TCRdb keeps it, with only in-frame sequences that have V and J called. A part of the clones is gone; compared with another copy, unresolved V genes explain less than half, and the rest is unexplained. In this sample the table shows about 11,000 clones, 85% to 90% of which occur a single time. The top ten clonotypes cover approximately 50% of the sample. No antigen is known for these receptors. Per the publication, the time point label means: before hematopoietic stem cell transplant. The sample was CD8+ T cells from PBMCs, taken before stem cell transplantation. The receptor set was obtained from a human donor with POMP-related autoinflammation and immune dysregulation (PRAID).

V and J are TRBV19 and TRBJ2-7; tentative D call: TRBD2 (7 bases). Germline values: CDR1 LNHDA, CDR2 SQIVND (reference sequence). V lost 5 bases and J 1 base, leaving 9 bases between the germline ends. CDR3 length equals 13 residues. The CDR3 nucleotides are TGTGCCAGTAGTGCGGGGGCTTCCTACGAGCAGTACTTC. Its translation is CASSAGASYEQYF.

There are a few counts of this clone. This CDR3 reads CASSPGGTGLNYGYTF. DNA for the CDR3: TGTGCCAGCAGTCCTGGTGGGACAGGGCTGAACTATGGCTACACCTTC. The chain links TRBV6-6 to TRBJ1-2; TRBD1 agrees at 9 bases. This CDR3 spans 16 amino acids. The V and J ends lost 5 bases and 2 bases, in that order; junction bases with no gene match: 9. CDR1 MNHNY and CDR2 SVGAGI come from the germline V gene (reference sequence).

This chain joins TRBV7-3 and TRBJ1-6, with D maybe TRBD1 (6 bases). This CDR3 is 15 amino acids long. Trimming pared 2 bases from V and 4 bases from J, leaving 9 bases between. Germline V lookup: CDR1 SGHTA, CDR2 FQGTGA. CDR3 nucleotide sequence: TGTGCCAGCAGCTTAGTAGGGGGGTATAATTCACCCCTCCACTTT. Protein product: CASSLVGGYNSPLHF.

The chain carries TRBV28 and TRBJ2-7; 14 positions match TRBD2. Looked up from germline, CDR1 is MDHEN and CDR2 is SYDVKM. Trimming cost V 2 bases and J 3 bases; bases outside gene matches: 6. The CDR3 is made up of 17 amino acids. CDR3: CASSLSGTSGSFYEQYF. Here the CDR3 DNA reads TGTGCCAGCAGTTTAAGTGGGACTAGCGGGAGTTTCTACGAGCAGTACTTC. Filled out from reference TRBV28 and TRBJ2-7, the complete variable domain reads DVKVTQSSRYLVKRTGEKVFLECVQDMDHENMFWYRQDPGLGLRLIYFSYDVKMKEKGDIPEGYSVSREKKERFSLILESASTNQTSMYLCASSLSGTSGSFYEQYFGPGTRLTVT.

V is TRBV9 and J is TRBJ2-5; D is possibly TRBD1 or TRBD2 (6 bases each). V was clipped by 3 bases and J by 7 bases, with 13 bases between them. Germline CDR1 is SGDLS and CDR2 is YYNGEE. The CDR3 extends over 13 amino acids. The CDR3 DNA is TGTGCCAGCAGCGCTGGGGGCGGGACGACCCAGTACTTC. The encoded protein is CASSAGGGTTQYF.

The CDR3 DNA reads TGTGCCAGCAGCTTGGAAGGACTAGCGACAGATACGCAGTATTTT. Amino acids: CASSLEGLATDTQYF. V is TRBV5-4 and J is TRBJ2-3; 9 bases are a match to TRBD2. Germline CDR1 reads SGHNT; CDR2 reads YYREEE (reference sequence). V lost 0 bases and J lost 3; bases outside the gene matches: 2. The CDR3 loop spans 15 amino acids.

This clone was seen just once. The chain couples TRBV7-3 to TRBJ2-3; TRBD2 matches at 7 bases. Germline lookup yields CDR1 SGHTA and CDR2 FQGTGA. Trimming removed 3 bases from V and 0 bases from J; junction bases left unmatched: 9. This CDR3 has 17 residues. The CDR3 loop reads CASSLGAGEASTDTQYF. The DNA for the CDR3 is TGTGCCAGCAGCTTGGGCGCGGGAGAAGCTAGCACAGATACGCAGTATTTT.

The V and J genes are TRBV11-2 and TRBJ1-2, with 8 positions matching TRBD1. V shed 6 bases and J 7 bases; nucleotides not matched to a gene: 7. The V gene's germline CDR1 is SGHAT and CDR2 FQNNGV. This CDR3 comprises 13 residues. The CDR3 DNA follows: TGTGCCAGCAGACCGACAGGGGCGGGTGGCTACACCTTC. It encodes CASRPTGAGGYTF. Variable domain in full (rest from reference TRBV11-2 and TRBJ1-2): EAGVAQSPRYKIIEKRQSVAFWCNPISGHATLYWYQQILGQGPKLLIQFQNNGVVDDSQLPKDRFSAERLKGVDSTLKIQPAKLEDSAVYLCASRPTGAGGYTFGSGTRLTVV.

This chain uses TRBV5-1 with TRBJ2-1, with 13 bases identical to TRBD2. The CDR3 spans 16 residues. Trimming at V came to 0 bases and at J to 7 bases, leaving 4 bases not matched to a gene. The germline V gene has CDR1 SGHRS and CDR2 YFSETQ. The CDR3 protein is CASSLAPLAGGNEQFF. In nucleotides, the CDR3 is TGCGCCAGCAGCTTGGCCCCACTAGCGGGAGGGAATGAGCAGTTCTTC. Variable domain in full (rest from reference TRBV5-1 and TRBJ2-1): KAGVTQTPRYLIKTRGQQVTLSCSPISGHRSVSWYQQTPGQGLQFLFEYFSETQRNKGNFPGRFSGRQFSNSRSEMNVSTLELGDSALYLCASSLAPLAGGNEQFFGPGTRLTVL.

Written as DNA, the CDR3 is TGCAGCGTTGAAGGACAGGGGGTAAATGAAAAACTGTTTTTT. This gives the protein CSVEGQGVNEKLFF. This chain links TRBV29-1 with TRBJ1-4; 9 nucleotides line up with TRBD1. Per the germline V gene, CDR1 is SQVTM and CDR2 is ANQGSEA. V lost 1 base and J lost 5; bases outside the gene matches: 2. The CDR3 spans 14 residues. Based on the CDR3 plus reference TRBV29-1 and TRBJ1-4, the full variable domain is SAVISQKPSRDICQRGTSLTIQCQVDSQVTMMFWYRQQPGQSLTLIATANQGSEATYESGFVIDKFPISRPNLTFSTLTVSNMSPEDSSIYLCSVEGQGVNEKLFFGSGTQLSVL.

This chain joins TRBV6-1 and TRBJ2-2; weak D call: TRBD1 (6 bases). The V end was cut by 4 bases, the J end by 1 base, with 10 bases between. CDR3 length: 15 amino acids. CDR1 is MNHNS, CDR2 SASEGT, per germline. The CDR3 spells CASSVGQKNTGELFF. CDR3 sequence (DNA): TGTGCCAGCAGTGTCGGACAGAAGAACACCGGGGAGCTGTTTTTT.

The gene calls are TRBV30 and TRBJ1-2; D gene uncertain. Germline V gene sequence: CDR1 GTSNPN, CDR2 SVGIG (reference sequence). The CDR3 is made up of 12 amino acids. The germline V and J ends were trimmed by 3 bases and 5 bases, with 10 bases remaining between them. CDR3 in amino acids: CAWRLMGYGYTF. The CDR3 nucleotides read TGTGCCTGGAGGCTGATGGGGTATGGCTACACCTTC.

The V call is TRBV7-9, the J call TRBJ2-1; 12 nucleotides match TRBD2. Trimming cost V 4 bases and J 1 base; bases outside gene matches: 2. The CDR3 has 16 amino acids. Germline V gene lookup returns CDR1 SEHNR and CDR2 FQNEAQ (reference sequence). The CDR3 here is CASSSLAGGSYNEQFF. As DNA, the CDR3 is TGTGCCAGCAGCTCGCTAGCGGGGGGGTCCTACAATGAGCAGTTCTTC.

The chain recombines TRBV9 with TRBJ2-3, with 10 bases aligning to TRBD2. Per germline, CDR1 SGDLS and CDR2 YYNGEE. V lost 0 bases and J lost 2; bases outside the gene matches: 6. The CDR3 length is 17 residues. CDR3 in DNA: TGTGCCAGCAGCGTAGGGGCTAGCGGGGGAATCACAGATACGCAGTATTTT. As protein: CASSVGASGGITDTQYF.

The V call is TRBV4-1, the J call TRBJ2-7, with 13 bases identical to TRBD2. The germline V gene encodes CDR1 MGHRA and CDR2 YSYEKL. This CDR3 region has 15 residues. Trimming at V came to 3 bases and at J to 5 bases, leaving 4 bases not matched to a gene. The chain's CDR3 is CASSHVGLAGDEQYF. CDR3 coding DNA: TGCGCCAGCAGCCATGTAGGACTAGCGGGGGACGAGCAGTACTTC.

The CDR3, as DNA: TGTGCCAGCAGTTTGCCAGGGGAAAGCTCCTACGAGCAGTACTTC. Translation gives CASSLPGESSYEQYF. V and J are TRBV5-4 and TRBJ2-7; D possibly corresponds to TRBD1 (6 bases). CDR1 SGHNT and CDR2 YYREEE come from the germline V gene (reference sequence). The V and J ends lost 5 bases and 0 bases respectively, with 15 bases between them. The CDR3 sequence is 15 residues long.

V usage is TRBV11-2 and J usage is TRBJ1-3, with unresolved D. V shed 5 bases and J shed 5 bases, with 16 bases lying between them. Germline values: CDR1 SGHAT, CDR2 FQNNGV. The CDR3 totals 15 residues. CDR3 DNA sequence: TGTGCCAGCAGCCTCCTGACGGGGTTAAGAAACACCATATATTTT. Translating gives CASSLLTGLRNTIYF.

The genes are TRBV27 and TRBJ2-1, with 15 bases lining up with TRBD2. Per the germline V gene, CDR1 is MNHEY and CDR2 is SMNVEV (reference sequence). The trim removed 8 bases at V and 7 bases at J, leaving 6 bases unmatched. This CDR3 region has 15 residues. The CDR3: CASEGLAGGLNEQFF. The CDR3 bases are TGTGCCAGCGAAGGACTAGCGGGAGGGCTTAATGAGCAGTTCTTC.